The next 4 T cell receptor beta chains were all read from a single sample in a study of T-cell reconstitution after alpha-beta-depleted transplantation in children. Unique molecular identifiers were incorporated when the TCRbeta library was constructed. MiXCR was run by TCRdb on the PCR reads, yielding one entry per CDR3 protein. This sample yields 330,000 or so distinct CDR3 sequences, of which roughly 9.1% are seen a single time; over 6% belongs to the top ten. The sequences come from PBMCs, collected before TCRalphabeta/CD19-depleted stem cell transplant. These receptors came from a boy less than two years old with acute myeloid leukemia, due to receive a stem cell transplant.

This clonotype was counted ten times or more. As DNA, the CDR3 is TGTGCCACCAGTGATGAGCGGGGGCCGGGAGATACGCAGCATTTT. This encodes CATSDERGPGDTQHF. The J gene is TRBJ2-3, the V gene TRBV24-1, with a possible D match to TRBD1 (6 bases). The J call may be mistaken, given a closer DNA end match to TRBJ1-5. The germline CDR1 and CDR2 sequences are KGHDR and SFDVKD. CDR3 length equals 15 residues.

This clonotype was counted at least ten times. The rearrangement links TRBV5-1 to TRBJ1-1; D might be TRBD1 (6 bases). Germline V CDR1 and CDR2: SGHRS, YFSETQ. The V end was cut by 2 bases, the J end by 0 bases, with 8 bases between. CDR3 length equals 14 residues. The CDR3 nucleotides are TGCGCCAGCAGCTTAAGGACAGTGAACACTGAAGCTTTCTTT. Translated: CASSLRTVNTEAFF.

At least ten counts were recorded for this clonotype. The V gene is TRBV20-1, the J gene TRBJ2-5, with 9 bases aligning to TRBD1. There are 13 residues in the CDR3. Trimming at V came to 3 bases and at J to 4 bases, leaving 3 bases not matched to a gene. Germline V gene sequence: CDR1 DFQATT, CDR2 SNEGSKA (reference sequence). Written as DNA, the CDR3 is TGCAGTGCTAGTGGGACAGGGAGAGAGACCCAGTACTTC. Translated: CSASGTGRETQYF.

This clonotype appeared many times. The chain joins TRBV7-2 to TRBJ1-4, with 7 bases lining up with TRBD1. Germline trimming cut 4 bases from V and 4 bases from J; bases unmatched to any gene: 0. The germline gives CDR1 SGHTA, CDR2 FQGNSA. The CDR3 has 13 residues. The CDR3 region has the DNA TGTGCCAGCAGCTGGGACAGTAATGAAAAACTGTTTTTT. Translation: CASSWDSNEKLFF.